What follows describes a single T cell receptor (beta chain). The data were taken from a study of blood T cells in healthy people across ages. Sample-barcoded 5' priming and a J-beta primer mix drove a second PCR of roughly 7 to 11 cycles. Each cDNA molecule, via a template-switch adaptor with 12 random nucleotides, was tagged. TCRdb re-called the 5' RACE reads with MiXCR, one entry per CDR3 protein. Of roughly 410,000 distinct CDR3 sequences in the sample, about half are singletons; the top ten hold 45% to 55%. CDR3 length equals 14 residues. Germline assignment: CDR1 MNHNS and CDR2 SASEGT. V was pared by 0 bases and J by 5 bases, with 8 bases between.

The rearrangement uses TRBV6-1 and TRBJ2-1; D not resolved. The TCR sequence derives from a man in his sixties in good health. Material: blood. In DNA, the CDR3 is TGTGCCAGCAGTGAAGCGAGCGCCAACAATGAGCAGTTCTTC. Amino acids: CASSEASANNEQFF.